The source of this T cell receptor (beta chain) is a study of cytomegalovirus exposure and HLA in healthy donors. Study information: Unique TCR beta sequences numbering approximately 120 million came from around 180 million T cells in an earlier analysis.

Study observations and caveats: The study designated 150 to 200 TCR beta chains cytomegalovirus-associated.

This clone came up a few times. Antigen unknown. Vbeta (60) and Jbeta (13) primers were used in the PCR. Sequencing was performed with immunoSEQ multiplex PCR; in TCRdb, only in-frame clones are kept and a portion is missing. The profile shows 130,000 or so clones, around 83% of them singletons. CDR3 length: 15 amino acids. J gave up 3 bases and V 1 base, and 3 bases lay outside the gene matches. Germline-derived CDR1 and CDR2 are SGHAT and FQNNGV. The chain links TRBV11-2 to TRBJ1-5; TRBD1 matches at 7 bases. Sequences were obtained from PBMCs. The TCR comes from a woman in her forties or fifties in good health and CMV-seropositive. This CDR3 is CASSLGGTVNQPQHF. CDR3 in DNA: TGTGCCAGCAGCTTAGGTGGGACAGTCAATCAGCCCCAGCATTTT.